Following are 9 T cell receptor beta chains from one sample sequenced in a study of human T cells and chemical hapten exposure. Time point noted: patch test 1, 2 weeks after DPC sensitization. Treatment of the sample: therapeutic diphenylcyclopropenone sensitization with weekly scalp DPC. TCRdb redid the calling of the RACE reads with MiXCR, one entry per CDR3 protein. This table holds approximately 350,000 distinct CDR3 sequences, roughly 6.9% found once. The sample in question was whole blood, obtained in connection with sensitization to the hapten diphenylcyclopropenone (DPC). The receptors were gathered from a woman younger than 35 with alopecia areata. Some clones in this sample may be carry-over from other donors' samples.

This clonotype came up a few times. CDR3 DNA sequence: TGTGCTAGTGGTTCGGTAACAGGGGCGAACACTGAAGCTTTCTTT. This encodes CASGSVTGANTEAFF. This sequence joins TRBV12-5 and TRBJ1-1, with 7 nucleotides matching TRBD1. Germline trimming cut 4 bases from V and 1 base from J; bases unmatched to any gene: 6. CDR1 is LGHNT, CDR2 FRNRAP, per germline. The length of the CDR3 is 15 residues.

Only a few counts were recorded for this clonotype. The chain carries TRBV5-1 and TRBJ1-1; D remains unclear. CDR3 length: 13 amino acids. Trimming left V 7 bases short and J 0 bases short, with 10 bases between. In germline, CDR1 is SGHRS, CDR2 YFSETQ. The DNA of the CDR3 is TGCGCCAGCGGGGAACAGTTGAACACTGAAGCTTTCTTT. Amino acids: CASGEQLNTEAFF. Supplemented by reference TRBV5-1 and TRBJ1-1, the full variable domain reads KAGVTQTPRYLIKTRGQQVTLSCSPISGHRSVSWYQQTPGQGLQFLFEYFSETQRNKGNFPGRFSGRQFSNSRSEMNVSTLELGDSALYLCASGEQLNTEAFFGQGTRLTVV.

This chain connects TRBV7-2 to TRBJ2-1; D not resolved. The V end lost 8 bases, the J end lost 1 base, and 12 bases lay between the germline ends. Per the germline V gene, CDR1 is SGHTA and CDR2 is FQGNSA. The CDR3 has 14 amino acids. CDR3 protein: CASVPPASYNEQFF. CDR3 coding DNA: TGTGCCAGCGTCCCCCCAGCTTCCTACAATGAGCAGTTCTTC.

The chain joins TRBV7-2 to TRBJ2-5; TRBD2 agrees at 10 bases. With 1 base clipped from V and 4 bases from J, the junction kept 12 bases outside the gene matches. Germline V gives CDR1 SGHTA, CDR2 FQGNSA. This CDR3 is 18 amino acids long. CDR3: CASSLDPRASGGPETQYF. For the CDR3, the DNA is TGTGCCAGCAGCTTAGATCCCAGGGCTAGCGGGGGACCAGAGACCCAGTACTTC.

This clonotype was detected many times. This rearrangement joins TRBV20-1 to TRBJ1-2; D not resolved. Germline CDR1 reads DFQATT; CDR2 reads SNEGSKA (reference sequence). CDR3 size: 14 residues. V was cut by 3 bases and J by 4 bases, with 15 bases left in between. CDR3 nucleotides: TGCAGTGCTAGTAGGGCCACCAGACTCTATGGCTACACCTTC. This translates into CSASRATRLYGYTF.

This clonotype was detected a few times. V and J are TRBV6-2 or TRBV6-3 and TRBJ1-1; 7 bases agree with TRBD1. V was clipped by 4 bases and J by 2 bases; unmatched bases: 4. The CDR3 length is 14 residues. The V gene's germline CDR1 is MNHEY and CDR2 SVGEGT. CDR3 region: CASSFKGANTEAFF. For the CDR3, the DNA is TGTGCCAGCAGTTTCAAGGGGGCCAACACTGAAGCTTTCTTT.

This clonotype came up many times. The rearrangement joins TRBV12-5 to TRBJ2-2, with a tentative D call TRBD1 (6 bases). CDR1 is LGHNT, CDR2 FRNRAP, per germline. The CDR3 spans 17 residues. Between the trimmed V and J ends, which lost 6 bases and 0 bases, there was a span of 17 bases. The CDR3 protein is CASGDLRQVANTGELFF. CDR3 in DNA: TGTGCTAGTGGGGACCTTAGACAGGTCGCGAACACCGGGGAGCTGTTTTTT.

This clonotype showed up just a few times. The V call is TRBV2, the J call TRBJ2-7, with D perhaps TRBD1 (5 bases). V was shortened by 3 bases and J by 4 bases, with 13 bases between the two germline ends. In germline, CDR1 is SNHLY, CDR2 FYNNEI. The CDR3 has 14 residues. The CDR3 reads CASSDVWGSYEQYF. DNA of the CDR3: TGTGCCAGCAGTGATGTATGGGGCTCGTACGAGCAGTACTTC.

This clonotype showed up just a few times. The chain is built from TRBV6-2 or TRBV6-3 and TRBJ1-1; 7 nucleotides agree with TRBD1. This CDR3 region has 14 residues. Germline lookup yields CDR1 MNHEY and CDR2 SVGEGT. Unmatched junction bases numbered 8, after V lost 6 bases and J lost 4 bases. CDR3 coding DNA: TGTGCCAGCAGAGGGAAGACAGGGTCCACTGAAGCTTTCTTT. Its protein product is CASRGKTGSTEAFF.